Following are 2 T cell receptor beta chains from one sample sequenced in a study of CD8+ T cells in alopecia areata. Documented treatment: oral pan-JAK inhibitor, 5-10 mg twice daily. Sequencing relied on a cDNA template that was reverse transcribed from extracted RNA. Repertoires were generated with immunoSEQ multiplex PCR, while TCRdb's copy carries only in-frame clones and drops some. The profile shows under 150,000 clones, 56% of them singletons. Specimen: CD4+ T cells sorted from blood, collected at week 24, from a patient treated with tofacitinib. These receptors were obtained from a human donor with alopecia areata.

The CDR3 region is CSVGQQGIGKLFF. For the CDR3, the DNA is TGCAGCGTTGGCCAACAGGGGATCGGAAAACTGTTTTTT. The rearrangement joins TRBV29-1 to TRBJ1-4, with 7 bases aligning to TRBD1. V was pared by 4 bases and J by 10 bases, with 9 bases of the junction left unmatched. This CDR3 has 13 residues. CDR1 SQVTM and CDR2 ANQGSEA come from the germline V gene.

This clone has only one observation. The chain links TRBV5-1 to TRBJ2-1; TRBD2 is a possible D gene (5 bases). The CDR3 covers 15 residues. Germline V gene lookup returns CDR1 SGHRS and CDR2 YFSETQ. V was shortened by 3 bases and J by 5 bases, with 15 bases between the two germline ends. The CDR3 loop reads CASSYGGPENNEQFF. CDR3 nucleotide sequence: TGCGCCAGCAGCTACGGAGGTCCTGAAAACAATGAGCAGTTCTTC.